Listed here are 8 T cell receptor beta chains from one sample, sequenced in a study of blood T cells in healthy people across ages. A second PCR of 7 to 11 cycles used a sample-barcoded 5' primer and a J-beta primer mix. TCRdb reanalysed the 5' RACE reads using MiXCR and keeps one entry per CDR3 protein. This table holds some 860,000 distinct CDR3 sequences, approximately 53% found once. The specimen sequenced was blood. All receptors derive from a man aged 40-49 years in good health.

This chain uses TRBV12-3 or TRBV12-4 with TRBJ2-3; D is perhaps TRBD1 or TRBD2 (9 bases each). Between the trimmed V and J ends, which lost 5 bases and 15 bases, there was a span of 45 bases. The CDR3 has 21 amino acids. The CDR3 region is CASSPGTGFAAAGGSTDMEYF. In DNA, the CDR3 is TGTGCCAGCAGTCCCGGGACAGGGTTTGCGGCAGCGGGAGGAAGCACAGATATGGAATATTTT.

On this clonotype itself: This likely comes from a read error, as the CDR3 has no conserved phenylalanine or tryptophan at its end. CDR3 in amino acids: CASSYHQTSGRSYEQYL. The CDR3 DNA sequence: TGTGCCAGCAGTTACCATCAGACTAGCGGGAGGTCATACGAGCAGTACTTA. The chain combines TRBV6-6 with TRBJ2-7; 13 bases match TRBD2. Germline loops: CDR1 MNHNY, CDR2 SVGAGI (reference sequence). CDR3 length equals 17 residues. V lost 2 bases to trimming and J lost 4 bases; unmatched junction nucleotides: 8.

The J gene is TRBJ2-3, the V gene TRBV27; a possible D gene is TRBD1 (6 bases). V shed 6 bases and J shed 2 bases, with 12 bases lying between them. Per germline, CDR1 MNHEY and CDR2 SMNVEV (reference sequence). The CDR3 covers 14 residues. The CDR3 spells CASSPQGPTDTQYF. The CDR3 nucleotides are TGTGCCAGCAGCCCCCAGGGGCCCACAGATACGCAGTATTTT.

This sequence joins TRBV6-4 and TRBJ2-3, with TRBD2 matching over 10 bases. Germline trimming cut 6 bases from V and 0 bases from J; bases unmatched to any gene: 6. Per the germline V gene, CDR1 is MRHNA and CDR2 is SNTAGT. The CDR3 covers 16 residues. CDR3 coding DNA: TGTGCCAGCAGCGAAACTAGCGGGGCTAGCACAGATACGCAGTATTTT. Translated, it gives CASSETSGASTDTQYF.

Of note for this clonotype: Sequence at one end of the junction differs from germline and may be a read error. The V call is TRBV7-9, the J call TRBJ2-7, with TRBD1 matching over 7 bases. Germline assignment: CDR1 SEHNR and CDR2 FQNEAQ (reference sequence). The CDR3 extends over 15 amino acids. The CDR3 sequence: CASSPQNRGSHEQYF. DNA for the CDR3: TGTGCCAGCAGCCCCCAGAACAGGGGCTCCCACGAGCAGTACTTC.

The CDR3 reads CASSPELTSGSYEQYF. The CDR3 coding sequence is TGCGCCAGCAGCCCTGAATTGACTAGCGGGAGTTACGAGCAGTACTTC. J is TRBJ2-7 and V is TRBV4-3; 12 bases are shared with TRBD2. Germline assignment: CDR1 LGHNA and CDR2 YSLEER. J was trimmed by 4 bases and V by 4 bases; bases with no gene match: 8. The CDR3 length is 16 residues.

The V gene is TRBV27, the J gene TRBJ2-7; TRBD1 is a possible D gene (6 bases). CDR3 length: 16 residues. From germline, CDR1 is MNHEY and CDR2 SMNVEV (reference sequence). V lost 4 bases to trimming and J lost 5 bases, with 21 bases between them. The CDR3, as DNA: TGTGCCAGCAGTTCCTACCCGGGACATACGCGAGACGAGCAGTACTTC. Translated, it gives CASSSYPGHTRDEQYF.

The J gene is TRBJ2-4, the V gene TRBV29-1; D not resolved. Deletions cut 7 bases from V and 7 bases from J, with 11 bases between. Germline loops: CDR1 SQVTM, CDR2 ANQGSEA. There are 11 residues in the CDR3. CDR3 loop: CSGPFGNIQYF. The CDR3 DNA follows: TGCAGCGGTCCTTTCGGGAACATTCAGTACTTC.